The table lists the clone carrying this TCR beta chain with a count of one. These data belong to a study of cytomegalovirus exposure and HLA in healthy donors. Germline V gene sequence: CDR1 SGHDN, CDR2 FVKESK. The V and J ends lost 4 bases and 4 bases, in that order; junction bases with no gene match: 11. The CDR3 is 16 amino acids. PCR amplification relied on 60 Vbeta primers (plus 13 Jbeta primers). Only in-frame clones appear in the TCRdb table, and some are missing; sequencing was by immunoSEQ multiplex PCR. The repertoire includes 210,000 or so clones, more than 70% of them detected once, and about 0.5% sits in the top ten.

Sample: PBMCs. The chain uses TRBV14 and TRBJ1-1; 8 bases align to TRBD1. This receptor was identified in a boy aged 10-17 years in good health and CMV-seronegative. The CDR3 DNA reads TGTGCCAGCAGCCCAGCCCGGACAGGGTGGGGCACTGAAGCTTTCTTT. The encoded protein is CASSPARTGWGTEAFF.